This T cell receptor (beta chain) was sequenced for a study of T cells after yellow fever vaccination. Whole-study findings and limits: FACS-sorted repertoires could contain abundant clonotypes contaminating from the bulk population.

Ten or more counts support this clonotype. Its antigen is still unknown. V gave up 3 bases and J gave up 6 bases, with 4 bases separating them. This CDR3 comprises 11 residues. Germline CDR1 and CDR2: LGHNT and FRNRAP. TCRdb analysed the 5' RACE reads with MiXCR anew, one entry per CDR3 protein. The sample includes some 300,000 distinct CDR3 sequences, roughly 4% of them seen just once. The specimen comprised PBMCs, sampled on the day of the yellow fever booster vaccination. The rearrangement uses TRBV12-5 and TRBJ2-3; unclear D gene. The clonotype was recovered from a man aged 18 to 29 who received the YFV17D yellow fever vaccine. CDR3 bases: TGTGCTAGTGGTTTCCGGGATACGCAGTATTTT. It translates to CASGFRDTQYF.